This record covers a single TCR beta chain. Its cognate antigen is unknown. The data derive from a study of T cell responses to AZD1222 COVID-19 vaccine. Clones were read by immunoSEQ multiplex PCR, and TCRdb kept only the in-frame ones, dropping some. The sample shows about 79,000 clones, around 81% of them seen only once. Study observations and caveats: Baseline antibody screening turned up just six seropositive AZD1222 recipients. The study found vaccine-associated CD4 TCRs spanning spike, dominant at 160-218 and 743-854.

The receptor's source is an adult in good health. The sample here was peripheral blood, taken on day 0 of AZD1222 vaccination.

This chain's CDR3 is CASSPQAANTEAFF. CDR3 bases: TGTGCCAGCAGCCCCCAGGCAGCGAACACTGAAGCTTTCTTT. The chain combines TRBV7-9 with TRBJ1-1, with D unresolved. The CDR3 sequence is 14 residues long. The V gene's germline CDR1 is SEHNR and CDR2 FQNEAQ (reference sequence). V dropped 5 bases and J dropped 1 base, with 11 bases sitting between them.